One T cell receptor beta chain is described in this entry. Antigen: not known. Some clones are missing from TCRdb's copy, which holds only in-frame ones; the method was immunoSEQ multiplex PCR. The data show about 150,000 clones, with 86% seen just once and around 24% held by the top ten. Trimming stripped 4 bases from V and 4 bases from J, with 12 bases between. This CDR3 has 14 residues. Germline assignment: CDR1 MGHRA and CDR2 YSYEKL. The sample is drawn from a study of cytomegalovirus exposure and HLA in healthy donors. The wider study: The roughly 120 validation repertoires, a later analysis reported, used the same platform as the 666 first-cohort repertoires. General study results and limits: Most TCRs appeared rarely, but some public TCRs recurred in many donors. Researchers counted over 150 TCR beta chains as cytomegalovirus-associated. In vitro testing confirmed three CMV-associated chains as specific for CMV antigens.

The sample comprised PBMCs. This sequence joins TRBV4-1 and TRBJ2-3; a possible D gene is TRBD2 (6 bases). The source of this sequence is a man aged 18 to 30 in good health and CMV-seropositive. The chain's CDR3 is CASSPRGSADTQYF. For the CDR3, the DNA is TGCGCCAGCAGCCCCCGGGGGAGCGCAGATACGCAGTATTTT.